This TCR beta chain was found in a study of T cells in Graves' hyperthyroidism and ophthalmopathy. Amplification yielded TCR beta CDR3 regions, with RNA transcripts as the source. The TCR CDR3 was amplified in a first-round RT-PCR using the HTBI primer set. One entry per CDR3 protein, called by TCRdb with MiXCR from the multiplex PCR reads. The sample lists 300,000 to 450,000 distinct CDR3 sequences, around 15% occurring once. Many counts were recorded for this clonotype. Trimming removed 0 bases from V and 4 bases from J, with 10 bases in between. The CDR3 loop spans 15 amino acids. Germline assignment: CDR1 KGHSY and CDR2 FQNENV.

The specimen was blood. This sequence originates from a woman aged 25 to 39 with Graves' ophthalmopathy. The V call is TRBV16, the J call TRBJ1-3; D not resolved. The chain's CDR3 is CASSQSTVPGNTIYF. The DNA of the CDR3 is TGTGCCAGCAGCCAATCGACTGTACCCGGAAACACCATATATTTT.